The clone carrying this T cell receptor (beta chain) came up a few times. Its antigen is still unknown. The CDR3 is 15 amino acids. V was clipped by 3 bases and J by 5 bases; unmatched bases: 11. Germline-derived CDR1 and CDR2 are SGHDT and YYEEEE. Sequencing relied on a cDNA template that was reverse transcribed from extracted RNA. Sequencing used immunoSEQ multiplex PCR; TCRdb keeps in-frame clones, though not all of them. Of 110,000 or so clones in the sample, roughly two thirds were seen once. The data were obtained in a study of CD8+ T cells in alopecia areata. Study-wide results and limits: In patients, TCRs were shared less clearly than in mice, and HLA may possibly be involved. Lesional scalp, notably in alopecia totalis/universalis, had clonality above that of normal scalp. Scalp data also include sequences from resident alphabeta T cells of normal skin.

PBMC-derived CD4+ and CD8+ T cells were sorted. This sequence was found in a human donor in good health. This sequence joins TRBV5-6 and TRBJ2-7; TRBD1 aligns across 7 bases. Input material: CD4+ T cells sorted from blood. The CDR3 DNA sequence: TGTGCCAGCAGCTGGAAGGGGGCAGGTCGGAACGAGCAGTACTTC. The encoded protein is CASSWKGAGRNEQYF.